The 10 T cell receptor beta chains given below trace back to one sample, sequenced in a study of blood T cell repertoires in COVID-19. This table comes from immunoSEQ multiplex PCR, and its TCRdb copy is limited to in-frame clones, with some not included. This table has some 200,000 clones, 86% appearing once. The specimen was peripheral blood. These TCRs come from a woman aged 70-85 years with acute or convalescent COVID-19.

The J gene is TRBJ1-6, the V gene TRBV7-2; D is possibly TRBD1 (5 bases). Germline CDR1 and CDR2: SGHTA and FQGNSA. The CDR3 sequence is 15 residues long. Trimming took off 5 bases at V and 4 bases at J, with 12 bases between the two ends. The CDR3 spells CASSLGGTYNSPLHF. The CDR3 DNA is TGTGCCAGCAGCCTGGGGGGGACTTATAATTCACCCCTCCACTTT.

The V call is TRBV7-2, the J call TRBJ2-7; TRBD2 is a possible D gene (6 bases). V was pared by 5 bases and J by 3 bases, with 17 bases between. CDR1 is SGHTA and CDR2 is FQGNSA in the germline V gene. CDR3 size: 15 residues. The CDR3 nucleotides read TGTGCCAGCAGCCGGGCGGGACCGACGATCTACGAGCAGTACTTC. Amino acids: CASSRAGPTIYEQYF. The full variable domain, with the rest looked up from reference TRBV7-2 and TRBJ2-7, is GAGVSQSPSNKVTEKGKDVELRCDPISGHTALYWYRQSLGQGLEFLIYFQGNSAPDKSGLPSDRFSAERTGGSVSTLTIQRTQQEDSAVYLCASSRAGPTIYEQYFGPGTRLTVT.

This clone was found a few times. This chain joins TRBV2 and TRBJ1-6, with unresolved D. V was clipped by 4 bases and J by 5 bases, with 21 bases between them. Germline lookup yields CDR1 SNHLY and CDR2 FYNNEI. The CDR3 is 18 amino acids. CDR3 residues: CASSVLGQSNANNSPLHF. CDR3 in DNA: TGTGCCAGCAGTGTTTTGGGCCAGTCAAACGCGAATAATTCACCCCTCCACTTT.

The chain recombines TRBV5-1 with TRBJ2-7; D might be TRBD1 (5 bases). The V end was cut by 7 bases, the J end by 2 bases, with 16 bases between. The CDR3 runs to 14 residues. In germline, CDR1 is SGHRS, CDR2 YFSETQ. This CDR3 is CASSWGPGAYEQYF. The CDR3 region has the DNA TGCGCCAGCTCCTGGGGCCCAGGCGCCTACGAGCAGTACTTC.

The chain carries TRBV18 and TRBJ1-3, with D possibly matching TRBD1 (5 bases). The V gene's germline CDR1 is KGHSH and CDR2 LQKENI. This CDR3 region has 13 residues. Trimming took 5 bases from V and 4 from J, leaving 9 bases between them. CDR3 region: CASSMDTGNTIYF. As DNA, the CDR3 is TGTGCCAGCTCAATGGACACGGGAAACACCATATATTTT.

The chain is built from TRBV2 and TRBJ2-7, with 9 positions matching TRBD1. Germline V gives CDR1 SNHLY, CDR2 FYNNEI. With 5 bases clipped from V and 4 bases from J, the junction kept 9 bases outside the gene matches. The CDR3 extends over 15 amino acids. CDR3 region: CASSPQQGAGYEQYF. The CDR3 DNA reads as TGTGCCAGCAGTCCCCAACAGGGGGCAGGGTACGAGCAGTACTTC.

The J gene is TRBJ1-1, the V gene TRBV7-3; the D gene is possibly TRBD1 (5 bases). Trimming pared 5 bases from V and 1 base from J, leaving 11 bases between. The germline V gene has CDR1 SGHTA and CDR2 FQGTGA. This CDR3 comprises 14 residues. The CDR3 nucleotides are TGTGCCAGCAGCGGACACGGATCGAACACTGAAGCTTTCTTT. It is translated as CASSGHGSNTEAFF.

The chain uses TRBV15 and TRBJ2-1; 8 bases fit TRBD2. The V gene's germline CDR1 is LNHNV and CDR2 YYDKDF (reference sequence). Unmatched junction bases numbered 6, after V lost 0 bases and J lost 8 bases. The CDR3 spans 15 residues. This CDR3 reads CATSRERGLADEQFF. CDR3 DNA sequence: TGTGCCACCAGCAGAGAACGCGGACTAGCAGATGAGCAGTTCTTC.

The V gene is TRBV5-1, the J gene TRBJ1-4; the D gene is possibly TRBD1 (5 bases). The CDR3 totals 15 residues. V gave up 7 bases and J gave up 6 bases, with 19 bases separating them. The V gene's germline CDR1 is SGHRS and CDR2 YFSETQ. This chain's CDR3 is CASRPDGGIDEKLFF. CDR3 nucleotide sequence: TGCGCCAGCCGACCGGACGGGGGAATTGATGAAAAACTGTTTTTT.

Only a few counts were recorded for this clone. The chain combines TRBV6-1 with TRBJ2-1; D perhaps matches TRBD1 (7 bases). The CDR3 has 16 residues. Germline V gene data show CDR1 as MNHNS and CDR2 as SASEGT. V lost 1 base and J 2 bases, leaving 12 bases between the germline ends. CDR3 nucleotides: TGTGCCAGCAGTGAAGTGGCAGGGGGGACCTACAATGAGCAGTTCTTC. Translation gives CASSEVAGGTYNEQFF.